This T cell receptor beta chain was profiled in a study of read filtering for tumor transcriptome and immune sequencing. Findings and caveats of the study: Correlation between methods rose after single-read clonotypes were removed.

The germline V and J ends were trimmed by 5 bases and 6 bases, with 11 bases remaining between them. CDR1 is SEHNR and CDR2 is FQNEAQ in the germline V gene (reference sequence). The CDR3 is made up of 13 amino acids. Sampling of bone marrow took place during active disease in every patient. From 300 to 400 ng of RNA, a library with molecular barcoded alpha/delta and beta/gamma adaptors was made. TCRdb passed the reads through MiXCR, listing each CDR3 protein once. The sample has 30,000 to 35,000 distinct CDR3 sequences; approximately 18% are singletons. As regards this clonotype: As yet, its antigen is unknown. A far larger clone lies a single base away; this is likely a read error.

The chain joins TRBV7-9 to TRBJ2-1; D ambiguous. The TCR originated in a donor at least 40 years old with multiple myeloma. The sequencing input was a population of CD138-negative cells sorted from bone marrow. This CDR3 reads CASSPRPCNEQFF. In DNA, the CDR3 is TGTGCCAGCAGCCCCCGGCCCTGCAATGAGCAGTTCTTC.